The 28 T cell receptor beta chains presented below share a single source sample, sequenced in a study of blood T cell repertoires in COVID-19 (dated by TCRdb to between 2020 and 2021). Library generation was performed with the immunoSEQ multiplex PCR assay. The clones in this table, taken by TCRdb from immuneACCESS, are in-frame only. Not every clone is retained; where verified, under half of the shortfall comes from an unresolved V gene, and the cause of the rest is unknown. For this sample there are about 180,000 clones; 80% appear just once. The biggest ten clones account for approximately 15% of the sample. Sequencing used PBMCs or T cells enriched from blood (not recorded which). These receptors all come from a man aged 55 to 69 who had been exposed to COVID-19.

The CDR3 is CASSLAASGKSDTQYF. CDR3 nucleotides: TGCGCCAGCAGCTTGGCCGCTAGCGGGAAGTCAGATACGCAGTATTTT. This chain connects TRBV5-1 to TRBJ2-3; 9 bases match TRBD2. Germline CDR1 SGHRS, CDR2 YFSETQ. The CDR3 contains 16 residues. After removal of 0 bases from V and 4 bases from J, the junction contained 6 bases not matched to a gene.

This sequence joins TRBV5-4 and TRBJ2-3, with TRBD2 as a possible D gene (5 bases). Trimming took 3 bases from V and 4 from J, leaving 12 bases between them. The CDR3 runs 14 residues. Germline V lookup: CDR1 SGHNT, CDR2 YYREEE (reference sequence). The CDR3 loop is CASSYGSGADTQYF. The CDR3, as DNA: TGTGCCAGCAGCTACGGCTCCGGGGCAGATACGCAGTATTTT.

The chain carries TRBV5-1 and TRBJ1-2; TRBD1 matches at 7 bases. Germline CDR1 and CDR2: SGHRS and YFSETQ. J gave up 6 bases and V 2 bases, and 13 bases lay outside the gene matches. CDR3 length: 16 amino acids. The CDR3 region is CASSLTTSLTGDGYTF. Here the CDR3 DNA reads TGCGCCAGCAGCTTAACAACTTCACTTACAGGGGATGGCTACACCTTC. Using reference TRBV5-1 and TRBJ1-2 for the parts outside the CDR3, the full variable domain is KAGVTQTPRYLIKTRGQQVTLSCSPISGHRSVSWYQQTPGQGLQFLFEYFSETQRNKGNFPGRFSGRQFSNSRSEMNVSTLELGDSALYLCASSLTTSLTGDGYTFGSGTRLTVV.

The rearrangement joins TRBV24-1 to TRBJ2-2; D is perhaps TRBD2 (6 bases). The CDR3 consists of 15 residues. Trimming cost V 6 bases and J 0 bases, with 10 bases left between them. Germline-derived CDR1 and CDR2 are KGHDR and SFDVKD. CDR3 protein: CATSTPSANTGELFF. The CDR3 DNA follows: TGTGCCACCAGTACCCCTAGCGCGAACACCGGGGAGCTGTTTTTT.

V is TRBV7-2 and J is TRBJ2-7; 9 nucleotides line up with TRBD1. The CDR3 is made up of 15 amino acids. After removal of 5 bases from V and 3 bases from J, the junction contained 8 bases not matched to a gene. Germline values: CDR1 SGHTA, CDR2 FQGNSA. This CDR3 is CASSPERTGDYEQYF. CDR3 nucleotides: TGTGCCAGCAGCCCCGAAAGGACAGGGGACTACGAGCAGTACTTC.

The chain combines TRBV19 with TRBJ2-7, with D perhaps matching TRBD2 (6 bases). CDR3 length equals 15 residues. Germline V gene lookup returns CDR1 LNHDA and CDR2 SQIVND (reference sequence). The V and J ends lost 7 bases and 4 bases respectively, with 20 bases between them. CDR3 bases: TGTGCCAGTACCCCTGGGGGACTCCAAAGGTACGAGCAGTACTTC. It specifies CASTPGGLQRYEQYF.

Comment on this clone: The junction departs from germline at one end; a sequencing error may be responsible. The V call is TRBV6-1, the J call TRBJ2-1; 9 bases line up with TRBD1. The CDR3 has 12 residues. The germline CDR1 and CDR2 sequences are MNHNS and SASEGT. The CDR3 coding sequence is TGTGCCAGCAGTGAAGCTGGACAGGGGCTAATCTTC. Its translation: CASSEAGQGLIF.

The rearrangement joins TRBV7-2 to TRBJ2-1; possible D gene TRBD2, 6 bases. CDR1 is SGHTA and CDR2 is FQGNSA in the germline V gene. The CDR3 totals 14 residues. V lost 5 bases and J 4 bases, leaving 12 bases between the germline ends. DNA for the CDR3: TGTGCCAGCAGCGCGGGACTTTTGTACAATGAGCAGTTCTTC. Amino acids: CASSAGLLYNEQFF.

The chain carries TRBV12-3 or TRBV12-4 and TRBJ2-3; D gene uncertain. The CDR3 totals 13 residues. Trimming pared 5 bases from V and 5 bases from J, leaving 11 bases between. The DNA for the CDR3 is TGTGCCAGCAGTCCTCACCCGCGAGATACGCAGTATTTT. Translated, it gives CASSPHPRDTQYF.

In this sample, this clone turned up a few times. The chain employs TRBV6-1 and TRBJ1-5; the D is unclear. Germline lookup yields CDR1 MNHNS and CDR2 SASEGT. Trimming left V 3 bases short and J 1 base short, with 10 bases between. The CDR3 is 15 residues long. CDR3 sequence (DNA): TGTGCCAGCAGTGATCACACAGAGAGCAATCAGCCCCAGCATTTT. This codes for CASSDHTESNQPQHF.

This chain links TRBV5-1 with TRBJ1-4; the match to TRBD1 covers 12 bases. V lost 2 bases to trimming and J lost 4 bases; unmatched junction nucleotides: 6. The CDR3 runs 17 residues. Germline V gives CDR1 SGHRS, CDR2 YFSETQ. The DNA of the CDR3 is TGCGCCAGCAGCTTCCCCGGGACAGGGGGCCTTAATGAAAAACTGTTTTTT. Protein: CASSFPGTGGLNEKLFF. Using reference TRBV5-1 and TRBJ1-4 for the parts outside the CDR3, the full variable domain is KAGVTQTPRYLIKTRGQQVTLSCSPISGHRSVSWYQQTPGQGLQFLFEYFSETQRNKGNFPGRFSGRQFSNSRSEMNVSTLELGDSALYLCASSFPGTGGLNEKLFFGSGTQLSVL.

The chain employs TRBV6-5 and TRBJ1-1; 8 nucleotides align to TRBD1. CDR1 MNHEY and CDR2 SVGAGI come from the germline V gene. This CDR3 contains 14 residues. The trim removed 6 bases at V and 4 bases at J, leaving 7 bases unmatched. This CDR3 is CASRPDRVGTEAFF. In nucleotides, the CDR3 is TGTGCCAGCAGACCGGACAGGGTGGGCACTGAAGCTTTCTTT.

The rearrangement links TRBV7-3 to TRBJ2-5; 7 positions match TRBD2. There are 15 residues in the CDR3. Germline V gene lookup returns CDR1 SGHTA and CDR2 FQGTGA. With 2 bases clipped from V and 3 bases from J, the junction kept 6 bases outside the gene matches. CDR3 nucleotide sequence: TGTGCCAGCAGCTTATACGCGGGAGTTGAAGAGACCCAGTACTTC. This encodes CASSLYAGVEETQYF.

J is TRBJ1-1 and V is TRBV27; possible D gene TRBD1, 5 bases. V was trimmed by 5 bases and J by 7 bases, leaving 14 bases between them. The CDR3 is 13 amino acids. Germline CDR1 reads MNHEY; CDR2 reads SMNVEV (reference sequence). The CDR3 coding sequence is TGTGCCAGCAGTCCCTCGGGGGGAGGTGAAGCTTTCTTT. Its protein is CASSPSGGGEAFF.

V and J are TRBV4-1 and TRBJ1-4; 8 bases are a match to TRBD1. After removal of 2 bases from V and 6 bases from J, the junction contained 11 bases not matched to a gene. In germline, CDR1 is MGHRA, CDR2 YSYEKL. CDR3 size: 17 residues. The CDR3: CASSQLGAGGFDEKLFF. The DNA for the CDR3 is TGCGCCAGCAGCCAACTGGGCGCAGGGGGCTTTGATGAAAAACTGTTTTTT.

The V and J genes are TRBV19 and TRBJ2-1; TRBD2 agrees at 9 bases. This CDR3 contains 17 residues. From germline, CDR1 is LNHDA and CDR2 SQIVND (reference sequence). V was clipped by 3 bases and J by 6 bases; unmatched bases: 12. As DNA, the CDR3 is TGTGCCAGTAGTATGCGGCTAGCGGGAATATCGGGCAATGAGCAGTTCTTC. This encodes CASSMRLAGISGNEQFF.

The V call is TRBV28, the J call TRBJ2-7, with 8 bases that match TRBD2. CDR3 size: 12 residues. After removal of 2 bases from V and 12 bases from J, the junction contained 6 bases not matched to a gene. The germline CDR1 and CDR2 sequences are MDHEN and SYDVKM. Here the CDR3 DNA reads TGTGCCAGCAGTTTACCGGGAGGGACGTCGTACTTC. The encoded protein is CASSLPGGTSYF.

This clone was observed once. The CDR3 bases are TGTGCCAGCAGTCCAGGACAGCGGGGCGAGCAGTACTTC. Translated: CASSPGQRGEQYF. This chain links TRBV27 with TRBJ2-7; tentative D call: TRBD2 (7 bases). The V gene's germline CDR1 is MNHEY and CDR2 SMNVEV (reference sequence). CDR3 length equals 13 residues. The V end lost 5 bases, the J end lost 6 bases, and 14 bases lay between the germline ends.

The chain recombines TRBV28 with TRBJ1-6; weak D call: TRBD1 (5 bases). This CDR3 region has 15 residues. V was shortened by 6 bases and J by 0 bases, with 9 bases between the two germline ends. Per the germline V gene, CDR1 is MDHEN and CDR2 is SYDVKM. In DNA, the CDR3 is TGTGCCAGCAGAGACAGATCCTCCTATAATTCACCCCTCCACTTT. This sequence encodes CASRDRSSYNSPLHF.

The CDR3 DNA reads TGTGCCAGCAGTCGCCTTAGTTGGGGGGGCATTCAGTACTTC. Its protein is CASSRLSWGGIQYF. The chain has TRBV6-2 or TRBV6-3 and TRBJ2-4; 7 bases match TRBD2. Trimming cost V 5 bases and J 9 bases; bases outside gene matches: 10. Germline V gene sequence: CDR1 MNHEY, CDR2 SVGEGT. CDR3 length: 14 residues.

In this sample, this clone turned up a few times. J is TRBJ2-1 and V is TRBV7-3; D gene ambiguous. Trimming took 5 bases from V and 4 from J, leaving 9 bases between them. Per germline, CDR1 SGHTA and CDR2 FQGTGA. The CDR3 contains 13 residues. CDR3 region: CASSPPGYNEQFF. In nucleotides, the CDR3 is TGTGCCAGCAGCCCACCCGGGTACAATGAGCAGTTCTTC.

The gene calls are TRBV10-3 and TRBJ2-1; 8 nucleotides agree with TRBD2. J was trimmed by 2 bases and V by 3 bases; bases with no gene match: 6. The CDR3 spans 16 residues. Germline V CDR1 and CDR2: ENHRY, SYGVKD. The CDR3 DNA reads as TGTGCCATCAGTGAAAATCGGGAGGGCCCCTACAATGAGCAGTTCTTC. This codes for CAISENREGPYNEQFF.

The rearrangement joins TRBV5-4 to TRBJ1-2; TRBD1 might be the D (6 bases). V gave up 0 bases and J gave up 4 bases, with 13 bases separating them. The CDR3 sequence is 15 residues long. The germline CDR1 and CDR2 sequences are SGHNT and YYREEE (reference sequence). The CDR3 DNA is TGTGCCAGCAGCTTGGGGGGGGGCCCGACCTATGGCTACACCTTC. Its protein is CASSLGGGPTYGYTF.

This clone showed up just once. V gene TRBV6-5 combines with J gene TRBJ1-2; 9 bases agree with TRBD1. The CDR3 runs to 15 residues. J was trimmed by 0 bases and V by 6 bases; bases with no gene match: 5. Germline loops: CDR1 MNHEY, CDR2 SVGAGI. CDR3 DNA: TGTGCCAGCAGCCTACAGGGGGCTACTAACTATGGCTACACCTTC. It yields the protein CASSLQGATNYGYTF.

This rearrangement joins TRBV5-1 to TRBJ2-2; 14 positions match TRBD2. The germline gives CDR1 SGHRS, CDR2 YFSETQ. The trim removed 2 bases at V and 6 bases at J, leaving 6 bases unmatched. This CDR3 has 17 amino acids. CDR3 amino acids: CASSFRTSGRRAGELFF. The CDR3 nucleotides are TGCGCCAGCAGCTTCCGGACTAGCGGGAGGAGGGCCGGGGAGCTGTTTTTT.

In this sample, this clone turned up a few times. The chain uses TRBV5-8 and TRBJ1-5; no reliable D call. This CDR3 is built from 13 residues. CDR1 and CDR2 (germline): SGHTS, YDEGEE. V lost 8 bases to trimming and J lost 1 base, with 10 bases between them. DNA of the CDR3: TGTGCCAGTGGCAGCAGGAGCAATCAGCCCCAGCATTTT. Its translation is CASGSRSNQPQHF.

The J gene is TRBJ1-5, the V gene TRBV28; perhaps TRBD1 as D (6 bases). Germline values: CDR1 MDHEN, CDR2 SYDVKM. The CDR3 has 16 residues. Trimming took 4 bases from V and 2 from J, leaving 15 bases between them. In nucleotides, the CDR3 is TGTGCCAGCAGTTGGGGGGGGCTAAGTCGCAATCAGCCCCAGCATTTT. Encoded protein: CASSWGGLSRNQPQHF.

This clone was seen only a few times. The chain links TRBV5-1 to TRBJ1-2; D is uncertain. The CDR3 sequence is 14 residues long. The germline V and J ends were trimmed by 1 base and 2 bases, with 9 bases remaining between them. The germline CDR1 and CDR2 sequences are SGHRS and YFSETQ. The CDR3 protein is CASSLFSQNYGYTF. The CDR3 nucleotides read TGCGCCAGCAGCTTGTTTTCCCAGAACTATGGCTACACCTTC.